This entry lists 10 T cell receptor beta chains sequenced from one sample in a study of control samples from healthy donors and cancer patients. Using immunoSEQ multiplex PCR, the repertoire was profiled, and TCRdb retains in-frame clones only, with some absent. The sample lists about 52,000 clones; over 85% were seen once. The sequencing sample was made of blood. The receptor set was obtained from a man aged 25 to 40 in good health.

A few counts support this clone. The chain is built from TRBV4-3 and TRBJ1-1; 11 bases map to TRBD1. V trimming: 1 base; J trimming: 4 bases; junction bases outside the gene matches: 5. Germline V gives CDR1 LGHNA, CDR2 YSLEER. The CDR3 consists of 16 residues. The CDR3 region is CASSQGTGTGGTEAFF. The DNA of the CDR3 is TGCGCCAGCAGCCAAGGGACCGGGACAGGGGGCACTGAAGCTTTCTTT.

V usage is TRBV28 and J usage is TRBJ2-2, with D possibly TRBD2 on 6 matching bases. The CDR3 spans 17 residues. Between the trimmed V and J ends, which lost 2 bases and 8 bases, there was a span of 21 bases. Germline V gene lookup returns CDR1 MDHEN and CDR2 SYDVKM. The CDR3 nucleotides read TGTGCCAGCAGTTTACTTGGGACGGACTACCGTACGGGGGAGCTGTTTTTT. It translates to CASSLLGTDYRTGELFF.

V is TRBV5-1 and J is TRBJ2-5; 7 nucleotides line up with TRBD2. J lost 5 bases, V lost 4 bases, and 8 bases had no gene match. CDR3 size: 14 residues. Looked up from germline, CDR1 is SGHRS and CDR2 is YFSETQ. The CDR3 here is CASSREVGPETQYF. CDR3 DNA sequence: TGCGCCAGCAGCCGGGAGGTAGGGCCCGAGACCCAGTACTTC.

The chain joins TRBV24-1 to TRBJ2-5; possible D gene TRBD1, 5 bases. This CDR3 contains 13 residues. V was clipped by 5 bases and J by 6 bases, with 12 bases between them. The germline CDR1 and CDR2 sequences are KGHDR and SFDVKD. The CDR3 spells CATSVAGWKTQYF. In DNA, the CDR3 is TGTGCCACCAGTGTTGCAGGGTGGAAGACCCAGTACTTC.

The V gene is TRBV6-2 or TRBV6-3, the J gene TRBJ1-1; D gene ambiguous. Looked up from germline, CDR1 is MNHEY and CDR2 is SVGEGT. This CDR3 contains 13 residues. Trimming stripped 6 bases from V and 1 base from J, with 9 bases between. This chain's CDR3 is CASRYEGNTEAFF. The CDR3 bases are TGTGCCAGCAGGTACGAGGGGAACACTGAAGCTTTCTTT.

This chain joins TRBV7-3 and TRBJ1-1; D is uncertain. Germline loops: CDR1 SGHTA, CDR2 FQGTGA. The length of the CDR3 is 13 residues. The germline V and J ends were trimmed by 3 bases and 1 base, with 6 bases remaining between them. In DNA form, the CDR3 reads TGTGCCAGCAGCTTTTCACAGAACACTGAAGCTTTCTTT. Residues: CASSFSQNTEAFF.

V is TRBV6-4 and J is TRBJ1-4, with a weak D call TRBD1 (5 bases). The germline CDR1 and CDR2 sequences are MRHNA and SNTAGT. The CDR3 runs to 14 residues. The V gene lost 5 bases and the J gene lost 0 bases, with 7 bases spanning the gap. The CDR3 here is CASSPTATNEKLFF. The CDR3, as DNA: TGTGCCAGCAGTCCGACAGCAACTAATGAAAAACTGTTTTTT.

The rearrangement uses TRBV3-1 (or the pseudogene TRBV3-2) and TRBJ2-3; 8 bases match TRBD2. This CDR3 has 13 amino acids. The ends lost 3 bases at V and 9 bases at J; junction bases unmatched: 5. CDR1 is LGHDT and CDR2 is YNNKEL in the germline V gene (reference sequence). In nucleotides, the CDR3 is TGTGCCAGCAGCCATCTTGCGGGAGGCACGCAGTATTTT. This encodes CASSHLAGGTQYF.

This clone was observed a single time. This chain uses TRBV9 with TRBJ2-1; TRBD2 matches 10 bases. CDR3 size: 16 residues. Germline trimming cut 4 bases from V and 0 bases from J; bases unmatched to any gene: 4. Germline V gene sequence: CDR1 SGDLS, CDR2 YYNGEE. CDR3 amino acids: CASSPSGGSSYNEQFF. In nucleotides, the CDR3 is TGTGCCAGCAGCCCTAGCGGGGGAAGCTCCTACAATGAGCAGTTCTTC. Combining the CDR3 with reference TRBV9 and TRBJ2-1 gives the whole variable domain DSGVTQTPKHLITATGQRVTLRCSPRSGDLSVYWYQQSLDQGLQFLIQYYNGEERAKGNILERFSAQQFPDLHSELNLSSLELGDSALYFCASSPSGGSSYNEQFFGPGTRLTVL.

The chain employs TRBV18 and TRBJ1-2; D is ambiguous. Germline values: CDR1 KGHSH, CDR2 LQKENI. V was clipped by 6 bases and J by 2 bases, with 13 bases between them. The CDR3 length is 14 residues. The CDR3 bases are TGTGCCAGCTCCCCGGCGGCGGGGAACTATGGCTACACCTTC. Encoded protein: CASSPAAGNYGYTF.